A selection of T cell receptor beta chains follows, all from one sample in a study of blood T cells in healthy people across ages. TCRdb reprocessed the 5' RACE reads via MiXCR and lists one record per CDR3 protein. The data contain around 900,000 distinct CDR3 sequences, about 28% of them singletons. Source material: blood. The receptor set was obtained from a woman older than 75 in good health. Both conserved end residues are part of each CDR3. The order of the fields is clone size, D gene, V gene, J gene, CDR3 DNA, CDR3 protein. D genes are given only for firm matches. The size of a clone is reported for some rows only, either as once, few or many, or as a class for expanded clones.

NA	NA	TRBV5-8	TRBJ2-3	TGTGCCAGCAGCTTGGGGCCCCCAGGCACAGATGCGCAGTATTTT	CASSLGPPGTDAQYF
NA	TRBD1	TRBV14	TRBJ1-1	TGTGCCAGCAGCCTAAGAAGGACAGGGATGAAGACTGAAGCTTTCTTT	CASSLRRTGMKTEAFF
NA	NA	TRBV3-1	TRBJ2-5	TGTGCCAGCACTCAGGGATCCGGGTTCAGGTCGCAGTACTTC	CASTQGSGFRSQYF
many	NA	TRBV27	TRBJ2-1	TGTGCCAGCAGGAGAGTTGGGTCCTACAATGAGCAGTTCTTC	CASRRVGSYNEQFF
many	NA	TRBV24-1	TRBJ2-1	TGTGCCACCAGTGATGGTGACGGGAGCTCCTACAATGAGCAGTTCTTC	CATSDGDGSSYNEQFF
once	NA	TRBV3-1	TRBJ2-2	TGTGCCAGCAGCCACGGAGATACCGGGGAGCGGTTTTTT	CASSHGDTGERFF
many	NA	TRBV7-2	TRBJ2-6	TGTGCCAGCAGCAACCCGGGCGCTGCCGTCCTGACTTTC	CASSNPGAAVLTF
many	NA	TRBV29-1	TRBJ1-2	TGCAGCGTTGAAGGGGGGGCGGCCAACTATGGCTACACCTTC	CSVEGGAANYGYTF
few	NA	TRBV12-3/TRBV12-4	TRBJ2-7	TGTGCCAGCACCACGACGTCCAGATACAATGAGCAGTACTTC	CASTTTSRYNEQYF
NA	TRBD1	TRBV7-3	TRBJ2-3	TGTGCCAGCAGTTTCCGGGACAGGGACACAGATACGCAGTATTTT	CASSFRDRDTDTQYF
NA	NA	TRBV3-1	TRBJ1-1	TGTGCCAGCAGCCAAGAAGCGGCGGGAGGCAGAACGAACACTGAAGCTTTCTTT	CASSQEAAGGRTNTEAFF
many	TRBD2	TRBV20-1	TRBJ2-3	TGCAGTGCTAGAGATCACAAGCGGGGGTTAAGCACAGATACGCAGTATTTT	CSARDHKRGLSTDTQYF
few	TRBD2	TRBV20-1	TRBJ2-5	TGCAGTGCTCGACTAGCGGCCCAAGAGACCCAGTACTTC	CSARLAAQETQYF
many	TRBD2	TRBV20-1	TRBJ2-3	TGCAGTGCTAGACCTAGCGGGAGGACTAGCACAGATACGCAGTATTTT	CSARPSGRTSTDTQYF
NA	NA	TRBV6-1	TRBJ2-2	TGTGCCAGCAGTAATCTCAGGGCTCCGAACACCGGGGAGCTGTTTTTT	CASSNLRAPNTGELFF
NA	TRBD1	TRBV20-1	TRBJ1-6	TGCAGTCCAAGCAGGGGGGGCAGCCCGTCACCCCTCCACTTT	CSPSRGGSPSPLHF
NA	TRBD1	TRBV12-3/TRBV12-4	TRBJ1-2	TGTGCCAGCACCATCAAGCTGACAGGGCGAAATGGCTACACCTTC	CASTIKLTGRNGYTF
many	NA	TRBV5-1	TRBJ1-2	TGCGCCAGCAGCTTAGGGCAGGTAGAAGGCTACACCTTC	CASSLGQVEGYTF
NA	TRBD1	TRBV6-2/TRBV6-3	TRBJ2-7	TGTGCCAGCAGTTACCCGGGACAGGGGGGGAACGAGCAGTACTTC	CASSYPGQGGNEQYF
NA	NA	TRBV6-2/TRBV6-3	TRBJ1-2	TGTGCCAGCAGACTCGTTTTTGGACAGTCGGACTATGGCTACACCTTC	CASRLVFGQSDYGYTF
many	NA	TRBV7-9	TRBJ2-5	TGTGCCAGCAGCGAAAGCATGAACCCCCAGTACTTC	CASSESMNPQYF
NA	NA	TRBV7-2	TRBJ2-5	TGTGCCAGCAGTCGCTCGGCGGGGAGAGAGACCCAGTACTTC	CASSRSAGRETQYF
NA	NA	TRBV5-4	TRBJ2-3	TGTGCCAGCAGCTTGGGGGAGGTAGGAGATACGCAGTATTTT	CASSLGEVGDTQYF
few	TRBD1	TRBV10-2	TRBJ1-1	TGCGCCGGCAGTGATTCACAGGGGCCGAACACTGAAGCTTTCTTT	CAGSDSQGPNTEAFF
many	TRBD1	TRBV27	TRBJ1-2	TGTGCCAGCAGTCCCCGGACAGGGGCGGACTATGGCTACACCTTC	CASSPRTGADYGYTF
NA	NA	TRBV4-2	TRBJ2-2	TGTGCCAGCAGCCAAGAATCCTCGATTCGCGGGGAGCGGTTTTTT	CASSQESSIRGERFF
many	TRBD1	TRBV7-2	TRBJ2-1	TGTGCCAGCAGCCGCCCGACAGGGTTCTACAATGAGCAGTTCTTC	CASSRPTGFYNEQFF
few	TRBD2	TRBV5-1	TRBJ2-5	TGCGCCAGCAGTCGGGGCGGTAGCGGGGGGTACAATGAGCAGTACTTC	CASSRGGSGGYNEQYF
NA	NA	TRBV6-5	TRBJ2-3	TGTGCCGGCAGAATACCAGGGGGCACAGATACGCAGTATTTT	CAGRIPGGTDTQYF
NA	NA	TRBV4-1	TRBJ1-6	TGCGCCAGCAGCGATGGCCACAGGAATAATTCACCCCTCCACTTT	CASSDGHRNNSPLHF
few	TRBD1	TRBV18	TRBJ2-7	TGTGCCAGCTCACTTTCCGGGACAGGGGTAATCGAGCAGTACTTC	CASSLSGTGVIEQYF
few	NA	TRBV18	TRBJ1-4	TGTGCCAGCTCACCTAGCGGGACAACTAATGAAAAACTGTTTTTT	CASSPSGTTNEKLFF
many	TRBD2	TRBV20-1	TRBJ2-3	TGCAGATTACTAGCGTTAGGTACAGATACGCAGTATTTT	CRLLALGTDTQYF